These T cell receptor beta chains were read from a single sample in a study of blood T cell repertoires in COVID-19. Measured with immunoSEQ multiplex PCR; TCRdb has only the in-frame clones, and not every one. Among a few hundred thousand clones listed, about 90% were seen once. Sequencing input: PBMCs or T cells enriched from blood (not recorded which). All receptors come from a man aged 18 to 30 who had recovered from COVID-19. CDR3s include the opening cysteine and the closing phenylalanine or tryptophan. A D gene is named only where the DNA matches it firmly. A row's size may be missing; if present it is once, few, many or a size class.

14 TRBJ1-1 TRBV5-6 NA NA CASSLVTGSLSAFF TGTGCCAGCAGCTTGGTTACAGGGAGTCTATCAGCTTTCTTT
13 TRBJ2-7 TRBV30 NA NA CAWRSGGAYEQYF TGTGCCTGGAGGAGCGGCGGAGCCTACGAGCAGTACTTC
14 TRBJ2-7 TRBV28 NA NA CASSLGLAVTEQYF TGTGCCAGCAGTTTAGGATTAGCGGTGACTGAGCAGTACTTC
14 TRBJ2-3 TRBV9 NA NA CASSVGGSTDTQYF TGTGCCAGCAGCGTAGGCGGGAGCACAGATACGCAGTATTTT
15 TRBJ2-7 TRBV6-5 NA NA CATKTTRTADYEQYF TGTGCCACCAAAACGACTAGGACTGCTGACTACGAGCAGTACTTC
14 TRBJ2-7 TRBV5-8 TRBD2 once CASSLASGTYEQYF TGTGCCAGCAGCTTAGCTAGCGGCACCTACGAGCAGTACTTC
16 TRBJ2-1 TRBV27 TRBD2 NA CASTPRAGEAYNEQFF TGTGCCAGCACACCTAGGGCGGGAGAGGCCTACAATGAGCAGTTCTTC
16 TRBJ1-5 TRBV19 NA NA CASSIYGGYSNQPQHF TGTGCCAGTAGTATATATGGGGGGTATAGCAATCAGCCCCAGCATTTT
17 TRBJ2-2 TRBV10-3 TRBD2 NA CAISETPRTSVAGELFF TGTGCCATCAGTGAGACCCCACGGACTAGCGTTGCCGGGGAGCTGTTTTTT
15 TRBJ1-1 TRBV18 NA NA CASSPYVVQDTEAFF TGTGCCAGCTCACCATACGTGGTACAGGACACTGAAGCTTTCTTT
15 TRBJ1-1 TRBV19 TRBD1 NA CASSIADRGNTEAFF TGTGCCAGTAGTATAGCGGACAGGGGGAACACTGAAGCTTTCTTT
16 TRBJ2-1 TRBV7-9 TRBD2 NA CASSSIAGEAYNEQFF TGTGCCAGCAGCTCAATAGCGGGAGAGGCCTACAATGAGCAGTTCTTC
14 TRBJ2-2 TRBV10-1 NA few CASSETPDTGELFF TGCGCCAGCAGTGAGACACCTGACACCGGGGAGCTGTTTTTT
14 TRBJ1-2 TRBV19 TRBD1 few CASSTGTGLRGYTF TGTGCCAGTAGTACCGGGACAGGGCTCCGTGGCTACACCTTC
13 TRBJ1-2 TRBV3-1/TRBV3-2 TRBD1 NA CASSRDRGNGYTF TGTGCCAGCAGCCGGGACAGGGGGAATGGCTACACCTTC
15 TRBJ2-1 TRBV27 NA NA CASRNLGGSYNEQFF TGTGCCAGCAGGAATCTGGGGGGCTCCTACAATGAGCAGTTCTTC
22 TRBJ2-1 TRBV9 TRBD2 NA CASSVATSRDIGLAGPINEQFF TGTGCCAGCAGCGTAGCTACGAGCCGGGACATAGGACTAGCGGGACCGATTAATGAGCAGTTCTTC
13 TRBJ2-7 TRBV10-3 TRBD1 NA CATEDRGQDEQYF TGTGCCACGGAGGACAGGGGGCAGGACGAGCAGTACTTC
14 TRBJ1-6 TRBV4-1 NA NA CASSQGQLNSPLHF TGCGCCAGCAGCCAGGGGCAGCTAAATTCACCCCTCCACTTT
14 TRBJ2-7 TRBV30 NA NA CAWSTGAGRYEQYF TGTGCCTGGAGCACCGGGGCGGGACGCTACGAGCAGTACTTC
13 TRBJ2-1 TRBV29-1 NA NA CSVERDRDNEQFF TGCAGCGTTGAACGTGATAGAGACAATGAGCAGTTCTTC
14 TRBJ1-3 TRBV15 TRBD1 NA CATSNRGWGNTIYF TGTGCCACCAGCAACAGGGGGTGGGGAAACACCATATATTTT
15 TRBJ2-7 TRBV3-1/TRBV3-2 TRBD1 NA CASSPTPDRGYEQYF TGTGCCAGCAGCCCCACACCGGACAGGGGCTACGAGCAGTACTTC
17 TRBJ1-4 TRBV9 NA NA CASSAGRGGLANEKLFF TGTGCCAGCAGCGCCGGGAGGGGAGGGCTCGCTAATGAAAAACTGTTTTTT
16 TRBJ1-2 TRBV6-6 TRBD1 NA CASSYPGQGFGYGYTF TGTGCCAGCAGTTACCCCGGACAGGGGTTCGGCTATGGCTACACCTTC
14 TRBJ2-7 TRBV19 TRBD2 NA CASSTSGRAVEQYF TGTGCCAGTTCGACTAGCGGGAGGGCCGTCGAGCAGTACTTC
14 TRBJ1-3 TRBV9 NA NA CASSDRSSGNTIYF TGTGCCAGCAGCGACAGGAGCTCTGGAAACACCATATATTTT
11 TRBJ2-7 TRBV28 TRBD2 NA CVVNGGYEQYF TGTGTCGTTAACGGGGGGTACGAGCAGTACTTC
13 TRBJ1-2 TRBV7-2 NA NA CASSSGGAGGYTF TGTGCCAGCAGCTCCGGGGGGGCGGGTGGCTACACCTTC
14 TRBJ1-6 TRBV19 NA NA CASSIVSQESPLHF TGTGCCAGTAGTATTGTATCTCAGGAATCACCCCTCCACTTT
14 TRBJ1-5 TRBV19 NA NA CARPEVVRNQPQHF TGTGCCAGACCCGAGGTTGTTAGGAATCAGCCCCAGCATTTT
16 TRBJ2-7 TRBV5-1 NA NA CASSLAQLDSSYEQYF TGCGCCAGCAGCTTGGCACAGTTAGACAGTTCCTACGAGCAGTACTTC
16 TRBJ2-5 TRBV19 NA NA CASSTQGLPGGETQYF TGTGCCAGTAGTACCCAGGGACTCCCAGGGGGAGAGACCCAGTACTTC
15 TRBJ1-3 TRBV5-1 TRBD1 NA CASSSDRGRWNTIYF TGCGCCAGCAGTTCCGACAGGGGCAGATGGAACACCATATATTTT
14 TRBJ1-1 TRBV3-1/TRBV3-2 NA NA CASSPSGWNTEAFF TGTGCCAGCAGCCCCTCGGGGTGGAACACTGAAGCTTTCTTT
16 TRBJ1-2 TRBV30 NA NA CAWSPDRPHDDYGYTF TGTGCCTGGAGCCCAGACAGGCCTCACGACGACTATGGCTACACCTTC
18 TRBJ2-2 TRBV7-3 TRBD2 NA CASSLPVTSGGNTGELFF TGTGCCAGCAGCCTCCCGGTGACTAGCGGGGGGAACACCGGGGAGCTGTTTTTT
12 TRBJ1-1 TRBV6-5 TRBD1 few CASSRGTGEAFF TGTGCCAGCAGCCGCGGGACAGGGGAAGCTTTCTTT
15 TRBJ2-7 TRBV6-1 TRBD1 NA CASSEDGTGYYEQYF TGTGCCAGCAGTGAAGATGGGACAGGTTACTACGAGCAGTACTTC
17 TRBJ1-2 TRBV19 TRBD1 few CASSTPGQGTANYGYTF TGTGCCAGTAGTACCCCGGGACAGGGGACAGCTAACTATGGCTACACCTTC
18 TRBJ1-3 TRBV19 NA NA CASRDSGTFLLSGNTIYF TGTGCCAGTAGAGATTCCGGGACTTTCCTCTTGTCTGGAAACACCATATATTTT
16 TRBJ2-4 TRBV27 NA NA CASSPMIGGAKNIQYF TGTGCCAGCAGTCCTATGATCGGGGGAGCCAAAAACATTCAGTACTTC
16 TRBJ1-3 TRBV10-3 NA NA CAATGSQGLSGNTIYF TGTGCCGCAACAGGGTCTCAAGGTCTCTCTGGAAACACCATATATTTT
15 TRBJ1-2 TRBV19 TRBD1 NA CASSSGQGKAYGYTF TGTGCCAGTAGTAGTGGACAGGGGAAGGCCTATGGCTACACCTTC
18 TRBJ2-2 TRBV27 TRBD1 NA CASSPPTGTGGLWGELFF TGTGCCAGCAGTCCACCAACCGGGACAGGGGGCTTATGGGGGGAGCTGTTTTTT
15 TRBJ2-7 TRBV10-3 TRBD2 NA CAITAGLAGVGEQYF TGTGCCATCACAGCCGGACTAGCGGGCGTCGGGGAGCAGTACTTC
15 TRBJ1-5 TRBV2 TRBD1 NA CASTGEGGNNQPQHF TGTGCCAGCACCGGGGAAGGGGGCAACAATCAGCCCCAGCATTTT
12 TRBJ1-1 TRBV12-3/TRBV12-4 TRBD1 NA CASSLGQGEAFF TGTGCCAGCAGTCTTGGACAGGGTGAAGCTTTCTTT
13 TRBJ2-5 TRBV19 NA once CASSSDRAGAQYF TGTGCCAGTAGCTCGGACAGGGCGGGGGCCCAGTACTTC
13 TRBJ1-1 TRBV2 TRBD1 once CASRRQGNTEAFF TGTGCCAGCAGAAGACAGGGGAACACTGAAGCTTTCTTT
13 TRBJ1-1 TRBV7-9 NA NA CASSFEQADGAFF TGTGCCAGCAGCTTCGAACAGGCTGACGGGGCTTTCTTT
19 TRBJ1-5 TRBV18 NA NA CASSPVGLTGAVANQPQHF TGTGCCAGCTCACCAGTCGGCTTGACAGGAGCCGTCGCGAATCAGCCCCAGCATTTT
14 TRBJ2-7 TRBV10-1 TRBD1 NA CASSSGTGGGEQYF TGCGCCAGCAGCTCCGGGACAGGGGGAGGCGAGCAGTACTTC
13 TRBJ1-2 TRBV7-8 TRBD1 NA CASSLGQGPGYTF TGTGCCAGCAGCTTAGGACAGGGCCCTGGCTACACCTTC
15 TRBJ2-1 TRBV5-1 NA NA CASSFLADSYNEQFF TGCGCCAGCAGCTTCTTAGCGGACTCCTACAATGAGCAGTTCTTC
16 TRBJ2-5 TRBV24-1 TRBD1 NA CATSEPGQEYQETQYF TGTGCCACCAGTGAGCCGGGACAGGAGTACCAAGAGACCCAGTACTTC
14 TRBJ1-2 TRBV28 TRBD1 NA CASSTETGGDGYTF TGTGCCAGCAGTACAGAGACAGGGGGCGATGGCTACACCTTC
15 TRBJ1-1 TRBV9 TRBD1 NA CASSPRGQGYTEAFF TGTGCCAGCAGCCCCCGCGGACAGGGATACACTGAAGCTTTCTTT
15 TRBJ1-6 TRBV3-1/TRBV3-2 NA once CASSQVETYNSPLHF TGTGCCAGCAGCCAAGTTGAGACTTATAATTCACCCCTCCACTTT
15 TRBJ2-3 TRBV10-3 NA NA CAISEGGFSTDTQYF TGTGCCATCAGTGAGGGGGGGTTCAGCACAGATACGCAGTATTTT